The 28 T cell receptor beta chains below all came from one sample that was sequenced in a study of human T cells and chemical hapten exposure. Time point of the sample: patch test 3, about 24 weeks after DPC sensitization. Treatment noted: therapeutic diphenylcyclopropenone sensitization with weekly scalp DPC. Each CDR3 protein gets one entry after TCRdb re-called the RACE reads with MiXCR. The sample carries roughly 100,000 distinct CDR3 sequences, around 35% recorded once. Sequencing used whole blood, obtained in connection with sensitization to the hapten diphenylcyclopropenone (DPC). The receptors were gathered from a man aged 35 to 55 with alopecia areata. Some clones in this sample may be carry-over from other donors' samples.

This rearrangement joins TRBV18 to TRBJ2-7; 8 nucleotides agree with TRBD1. The CDR3 extends over 16 amino acids. The germline CDR1 and CDR2 sequences are KGHSH and LQKENI. V shed 3 bases, J shed 4 bases, and the junction held 11 bases outside the gene matches. In DNA, the CDR3 is TGTGCCAGCTCACCGGGCGTGGACAGGGCTTTATACGAGCAGTACGTC. Translation: CASSPGVDRALYEQYV.

This clonotype showed up just a few times. V is TRBV20-1 and J is TRBJ2-5; TRBD2 matches at 15 bases. Per germline, CDR1 DFQATT and CDR2 SNEGSKA (reference sequence). The CDR3 spans 15 residues. Trimming removed 6 bases from V and 5 bases from J; junction bases left unmatched: 7. Here the CDR3 DNA reads TGCAGTGCGTGGACTAGCGGGAGGGCCAGTGAGACCCAGTACTTC. It yields the protein CSAWTSGRASETQYF.

The chain couples TRBV27 to TRBJ2-5; the match to TRBD1 covers 9 bases. With V trimmed by 0 bases and J by 4 bases, 3 bases remained unmatched. The CDR3 extends over 15 amino acids. From germline, CDR1 is MNHEY and CDR2 SMNVEV (reference sequence). This CDR3 reads CASSLSNRGRETQYF. CDR3 in DNA: TGTGCCAGCAGTTTATCGAACAGGGGGCGAGAGACCCAGTACTTC.

The V call is TRBV29-1, the J call TRBJ2-5; no firm D call. The length of the CDR3 is 11 residues. V was pared by 8 bases and J by 4 bases, with 11 bases between. Germline V gene lookup returns CDR1 SQVTM and CDR2 ANQGSEA. The CDR3 sequence: CSPRKLETQYF. Written as DNA, the CDR3 is TGCAGCCCCCGGAAATTAGAGACCCAGTACTTC.

V usage is TRBV20-1 and J usage is TRBJ2-3, with TRBD2 matching 10 bases. J lost 5 bases, V lost 2 bases, and 13 bases had no gene match. CDR3 length: 17 residues. Germline assignment: CDR1 DFQATT and CDR2 SNEGSKA (reference sequence). This CDR3 reads CSARRESGRAVVDTQYF. The CDR3 bases are TGCAGTGCTAGAAGGGAAAGCGGGAGGGCTGTAGTAGATACGCAGTATTTT.

The rearrangement uses TRBV12-5 and TRBJ2-1; TRBD2 is a possible D gene (5 bases). Germline-derived CDR1 and CDR2 are LGHNT and FRNRAP. The CDR3 extends over 14 amino acids. V lost 0 bases, J lost 4 bases, and 7 bases lay in between. The CDR3 coding sequence is TGTGCTAGTGGTTTGGTAGAGGGTTACAATGAGCAGTTCTTC. Translated, it gives CASGLVEGYNEQFF.

This sequence joins TRBV12-3 or TRBV12-4 and TRBJ2-3; 7 nucleotides align to TRBD2. The CDR3 loop spans 15 amino acids. Trimming cost V 5 bases and J 3 bases; bases outside gene matches: 8. In DNA, the CDR3 is TGTGCCAGCAGTGGACCAGCGGGACTAACAGATACGCAGTATTTT. Translation gives CASSGPAGLTDTQYF.

The gene calls are TRBV6-2 or TRBV6-3 and TRBJ1-5; no clear D gene. V lost 5 bases and J lost 0, with 11 bases in between. Germline V gene sequence: CDR1 MNHEY, CDR2 SVGEGT. This CDR3 region has 15 residues. CDR3 sequence: CASSRPQPSNQPQHF. CDR3 DNA sequence: TGTGCCAGCAGTCGACCTCAGCCTAGCAATCAGCCCCAGCATTTT.

The rearrangement uses TRBV6-5 and TRBJ1-6; TRBD1 agrees at 8 bases. This CDR3 is built from 15 residues. J gave up 8 bases and V 2 bases, and 5 bases lay outside the gene matches. CDR1 and CDR2 from the germline V gene are MNHEY and SVGAGI. The CDR3 region has the DNA TGTGCCAGCAGTTACGACGGACAGGGTTATTCACCCCTCCACTTT. It is translated as CASSYDGQGYSPLHF.

In its sample, this clonotype was seen a few times. V usage is TRBV6-5 and J usage is TRBJ2-5; D is ambiguous. The length of the CDR3 is 13 residues. The germline V gene encodes CDR1 MNHEY and CDR2 SVGAGI. Trimming took 5 bases from V and 0 from J, leaving 7 bases between them. The CDR3 region is CASSRTDQETQYF. For the CDR3, the DNA is TGTGCCAGCAGTCGGACGGACCAAGAGACCCAGTACTTC.

V and J are TRBV5-5 and TRBJ2-5; D unclear. The V gene lost 0 bases and the J gene lost 1 base, with 7 bases spanning the gap. The germline gives CDR1 SGHKS, CDR2 YYEKEE (reference sequence). This CDR3 comprises 14 residues. CDR3 in amino acids: CASSLVDAQETQYF. In DNA form, the CDR3 reads TGTGCCAGCAGCTTGGTGGACGCCCAAGAGACCCAGTACTTC.

V and J are TRBV5-1 and TRBJ2-1; 9 bases align to TRBD2. The CDR3 has 15 amino acids. V dropped 1 base and J dropped 8; count of bases not matched to a gene: 7. CDR1 SGHRS and CDR2 YFSETQ come from the germline V gene. The CDR3 DNA sequence: TGCGCCAGCAGCTTGACTGGGACTAGCAGCCATGAGCAGTTCTTC. As protein: CASSLTGTSSHEQFF.

This clonotype has a handful of counts. This rearrangement joins TRBV4-2 to TRBJ1-5, with D possibly TRBD1 on 6 matching bases. V lost 1 base, J lost 5 bases, and 12 bases lay in between. This CDR3 is 15 amino acids long. Germline V gene sequence: CDR1 LGHNA, CDR2 YNFKEQ. As DNA, the CDR3 is TGTGCCAGCAGCCAAGGTAACGGGGGCGATCAGCCCCAGCATTTT. Translated, it gives CASSQGNGGDQPQHF.

The CDR3 DNA reads as TGTGCCAGCGCCGACCTAGCGGTCCACCCCTACGAGCAGTACGTC. This encodes CASADLAVHPYEQYV. The chain carries TRBV6-1 and TRBJ2-7, with 7 bases aligning to TRBD2. The CDR3 is made up of 15 amino acids. The J segment lost 2 bases and the V segment lost 8 bases, leaving 12 bases of the junction unmatched. In germline, CDR1 is MNHNS, CDR2 SASEGT.

This clonotype was seen only a few times. This chain uses TRBV6-5 with TRBJ2-3; D is unclear. Germline CDR1 reads MNHEY; CDR2 reads SVGAGI. V lost 0 bases and J 5 bases, leaving 9 bases between the germline ends. The CDR3 covers 14 residues. CDR3: CASSYSVGRDTQYF. The CDR3 DNA follows: TGTGCCAGCAGTTACTCAGTGGGTCGAGATACGCAGTATTTT.

The genes are TRBV5-6 and TRBJ2-3; no clear D gene. Trimming removed 4 bases at V and 3 bases at J, with 15 bases between. Germline V gives CDR1 SGHDT, CDR2 YYEEEE. The CDR3 is 15 residues long. The CDR3 spells CASSIVLVGTDTQYF. CDR3 coding DNA: TGTGCCAGCAGCATAGTTTTAGTCGGGACAGATACGCAGTATTTT.

This clonotype was found a few times. J is TRBJ2-7 and V is TRBV6-2 or TRBV6-3; 7 bases align to TRBD2. The germline CDR1 and CDR2 sequences are MNHEY and SVGEGT. There are 18 residues in the CDR3. The ends lost 2 bases at V and 7 bases at J; junction bases unmatched: 20. The chain's CDR3 is CASSYTPAREASMGEQYF. In DNA form, the CDR3 reads TGTGCCAGCAGTTACACCCCTGCCCGGGAGGCTAGCATGGGGGAGCAGTACTTC.

The gene calls are TRBV13 and TRBJ2-7; 14 bases are shared with TRBD2. In germline, CDR1 is PRHDT, CDR2 FYEKMQ (reference sequence). V shed 5 bases, J shed 5 bases, and the junction held 5 bases outside the gene matches. This CDR3 is built from 15 residues. The CDR3, as DNA: TGTGCCAGCAGCCCAAGACTAGCGGGAGGGGACGAGCAGTACTTC. Translating it yields CASSPRLAGGDEQYF.

J is TRBJ1-2 and V is TRBV29-1, with 10 nucleotides matching TRBD1. This CDR3 comprises 13 residues. Trimming at V came to 7 bases and at J to 6 bases, leaving 8 bases not matched to a gene. The germline CDR1 and CDR2 sequences are SQVTM and ANQGSEA. The CDR3 nucleotides are TGCAGCGCCCGGGACAGGGGTCAGGATGGCTACACCTTC. This encodes CSARDRGQDGYTF.

The gene calls are TRBV27 and TRBJ2-7; weak D call: TRBD1 (6 bases). This CDR3 has 13 amino acids. Trimming cost V 2 bases and J 2 bases, with 7 bases left between them. Per germline, CDR1 MNHEY and CDR2 SMNVEV (reference sequence). CDR3 DNA: TGTGCCAGCAGTTTAGGACAGACCTACGAGCAGTACTTC. This sequence encodes CASSLGQTYEQYF.

J is TRBJ2-1 and V is TRBV7-2, with TRBD2 matching 7 bases. The CDR3 covers 17 residues. V trimming: 6 bases; J trimming: 2 bases; junction bases outside the gene matches: 13. Germline loops: CDR1 SGHTA, CDR2 FQGNSA. CDR3 amino acids: CASRTGLGLAAYNEQFF. The CDR3, as DNA: TGTGCCAGCAGAACGGGGCTGGGGCTAGCGGCCTACAATGAGCAGTTCTTC.

This clonotype was observed a few times. The chain has TRBV7-8 and TRBJ2-6; D unclear. Trimming shortened V by 5 bases and J by 0 bases, and 17 bases separated the two germline ends. Germline V CDR1 and CDR2: SGHVS, FQNEAQ. The CDR3 length is 18 residues. DNA for the CDR3: TGTGCCAGCAGCCCTAGTGGTCGTCTAAGCTCTGGGGCCAACGTCCTGACTTTC. Residues: CASSPSGRLSSGANVLTF.

This clonotype was seen a handful of times. The rearrangement uses TRBV20-1 and TRBJ1-4; 10 bases match TRBD1. CDR1 is DFQATT, CDR2 SNEGSKA, per germline (reference sequence). V lost 6 bases to trimming and J lost 6 bases; unmatched junction nucleotides: 10. The CDR3 has 15 residues. The CDR3 protein is CSAILPGTGDEKLFF. The CDR3 DNA follows: TGCAGTGCCATTTTGCCCGGGACAGGGGATGAAAAACTGTTTTTT.

This clonotype was counted only a few times. The gene calls are TRBV10-3 and TRBJ2-3; TRBD1 matches 7 bases. The germline gives CDR1 ENHRY, CDR2 SYGVKD. The CDR3 length is 16 residues. With 6 bases clipped from V and 0 bases from J, the junction kept 9 bases outside the gene matches. The CDR3 spells CAISRGSEKSTDTQYF. CDR3 nucleotide sequence: TGTGCCATCAGCAGGGGGTCGGAAAAAAGCACAGATACGCAGTATTTT.

The rearrangement uses TRBV3-1 and TRBJ2-5, with 10 bases aligning to TRBD2. V lost 4 bases and J lost 3; bases outside the gene matches: 2. Looked up from germline, CDR1 is LGHDT and CDR2 is YNNKEL (reference sequence). This CDR3 has 14 residues. CDR3 in amino acids: CASSRTSGKETQYF. In DNA, the CDR3 is TGTGCCAGCAGCCGGACTAGCGGTAAAGAGACCCAGTACTTC.

The chain employs TRBV5-4 and TRBJ2-7; D is unresolved. The germline V gene has CDR1 SGHNT and CDR2 YYREEE (reference sequence). V shed 4 bases and J shed 0 bases, with 8 bases lying between them. The CDR3 has 13 residues. The CDR3 protein is CASSKKGSYEQYV. The CDR3 bases are TGTGCCAGCAGCAAAAAGGGCTCCTACGAGCAGTACGTC.

The chain uses TRBV7-9 and TRBJ2-3; no definite D call. Germline-derived CDR1 and CDR2 are SEHNR and FQNEAQ (reference sequence). The CDR3 spans 12 residues. The V and J ends lost 4 bases and 7 bases respectively, with 9 bases between them. Here the CDR3 reads CASSSQRHTQYF. The CDR3 nucleotides read TGTGCCAGCAGCTCCCAACGGCATACGCAGTATTTT.

V gene TRBV13 combines with J gene TRBJ2-7; TRBD1 might be the D (7 bases). CDR3 length equals 16 residues. The germline V gene encodes CDR1 PRHDT and CDR2 FYEKMQ (reference sequence). V lost 4 bases and J lost 2, with 18 bases in between. The chain's CDR3 is CASSSTLRGRTYEQYV. The DNA for the CDR3 is TGTGCCAGCAGCTCCACCCTCAGGGGGAGGACCTACGAGCAGTACGTC.